One TCR beta chain is described in this entry. J was trimmed by 2 bases and V by 6 bases; bases with no gene match: 13. The CDR3 covers 16 residues. Time point denoted: pretreatment peripheral blood. Disease in patients was locally advanced or metastatic urothelial carcinoma. This specimen belongs to a study of PD-L1 blockade in urothelial cancer. On the study more broadly: Starting at some point between 2013 and 2014, patients were given atezolizumab (1,200 mg intravenously every 3 weeks).

Profiled with immunoSEQ multiplex PCR; TCRdb holds only in-frame clones, not every one. The data show some 50,000 clones, 87% seen once. The chain couples TRBV23-1 to TRBJ2-7, with 7 bases lining up with TRBD1. TRBV23-1 is reported as an ORF; its role is uncertain. The material was PBMCs, obtained around atezolizumab (anti-PD-L1) treatment. This TCR was recovered from a woman aged 55-69 years with urothelial cancer. The CDR3 here is CASSPRTGEGTYEQYF. CDR3 sequence (DNA): TGCGCCAGCAGCCCAAGAACAGGGGAAGGGACCTACGAGCAGTACTTC.